This T cell receptor (beta chain) was captured in a study of T-cell memory formation after mild COVID-19. Overall study findings and caveats: Specificity for SARS-CoV-2 was not confirmed among the second-wave clones peaking on day 37. A balance of CD4 and CD8 characterized clones contracting day 15 to 85, whereas later expanders leaned CD4+.

Germline values: CDR1 SGHVS, CDR2 FQNEAQ. The CDR3 has 16 residues. V lost 1 base and J lost 3, with 15 bases in between. As to this clonotype: Antigen specificity is unknown.

5'RACE with constant-segment primers built TCRalpha and TCRbeta cDNA libraries with UMIs. A single record per CDR3 protein comes from TCRdb applying MiXCR to the 5' RACE reads. The sample lists about 190,000 distinct CDR3 sequences, about a sixth seen once, with roughly 2.6% in the top ten. The specimen sequenced was PBMCs or a T cell subset sorted from them (not recorded which). This TCR came from an adult woman who had mild COVID-19 (a few samples of this study predate the infection). Cell type and time point are not known. The V call is TRBV7-8, the J call TRBJ1-1; D is undetermined. For the CDR3, the DNA is TGTGCCAGCAGCTTAGACTCTGGTCAGTGGCACACTGAAGCTTTCTTT. It is translated as CASSLDSGQWHTEAFF.